A selection of T cell receptor beta chains follows, all from one sample in a study of OX40 agonist ivuxolimab in advanced cancers. The assay was immunoSEQ multiplex PCR, and TCRdb's table has in-frame clones only and misses some. This table holds 25,000 to 35,000 clones, about four fifths found once. The starting material was CD4+ or CD8+ T cells sorted from blood, obtained in a trial of the OX40 agonist ivuxolimab. The receptors stem from an adult with an advanced solid tumor such as melanoma, head and neck, liver or kidney cancer. Both conserved end residues are part of each CDR3. The order of the fields is CDR3 protein, CDR3 DNA, J gene, clone size, V gene, D gene. D genes are given only for firm matches. Some rows mark clone size as missing; the rest say once, few, many or name a class of expanded clone.

CDR3: CASSHRDTGTDTQYF
DNA: TGCGCCAGCAGCCACCGGGACACGGGCACAGATACGCAGTATTTT
J: TRBJ2-3
size: -
V: TRBV4-1
D: -

CDR3: CASSFGLSTGQGVTMNTEAFF
DNA: TGTGCCAGCAGTTTTGGGTTGTCGACGGGACAGGGGGTGACAATGAACACTGAAGCTTTCTTT
J: TRBJ1-1
size: -
V: TRBV28
D: TRBD1

CDR3: CASNKMGVQNTGELFF
DNA: TGTGCCAGCAACAAAATGGGGGTTCAGAACACCGGGGAGCTGTTTTTT
J: TRBJ2-2
size: -
V: TRBV5-4
D: -

CDR3: CASSFLGVNQPQHF
DNA: TGTGCCAGCAGTTTCTTAGGGGTCAATCAGCCCCAGCATTTT
J: TRBJ1-5
size: -
V: TRBV27
D: -

CDR3: CASSDSGGDGYTF
DNA: TGCGCCAGCAGTGATTCGGGGGGAGATGGCTACACCTTC
J: TRBJ1-2
size: -
V: TRBV10-2
D: -

CDR3: CASSTASYNEQFF
DNA: TGTGCCAGCTCTACGGCCTCCTACAATGAGCAGTTCTTC
J: TRBJ2-1
size: once
V: TRBV6-4
D: -

CDR3: CASSKRTSGNTGELFF
DNA: TGTGCCAGCAGTAAACGGACTAGCGGGAACACCGGGGAGCTGTTTTTT
J: TRBJ2-2
size: -
V: TRBV27
D: TRBD2

CDR3: CASSAGRIQETQYF
DNA: TGTGCCAGCAGCGCTGGGAGAATACAAGAGACCCAGTACTTC
J: TRBJ2-5
size: -
V: TRBV9
D: -

CDR3: CASSRRGGDSEQYF
DNA: TGTGCCAGCAGCCGGCGAGGGGGGGACAGCGAGCAGTACTTC
J: TRBJ2-7
size: few
V: TRBV11-1
D: -

CDR3: CASSDSTSGGADEQFF
DNA: TGTGCCAGCAGTGACTCGACTAGCGGGGGGGCGGATGAGCAGTTCTTC
J: TRBJ2-1
size: -
V: TRBV6-4
D: TRBD2

CDR3: CASSLNRVVEKLFF
DNA: TGTGCCAGCAGCTTGAACAGGGTAGTTGAAAAACTGTTTTTT
J: TRBJ1-4
size: -
V: TRBV5-6
D: -

CDR3: CASSRGGADTQYF
DNA: TGTGCCAGCAGTAGGGGAGGTGCAGATACGCAGTATTTT
J: TRBJ2-3
size: -
V: TRBV6-6
D: -

CDR3: CASSFLSYEQYF
DNA: TGTGCCAGCAGCTTCCTTAGTTACGAGCAGTACTTC
J: TRBJ2-7
size: -
V: TRBV5-6
D: -

CDR3: CAWTLFSGGPYNEQFF
DNA: TGTGCCTGGACCCTCTTTAGCGGGGGGCCGTACAATGAGCAGTTCTTC
J: TRBJ2-1
size: -
V: TRBV30
D: TRBD2

CDR3: CASSPVTGVSTEAFF
DNA: TGTGCCAGCAGCCCGGTGACAGGGGTAAGCACTGAAGCTTTCTTT
J: TRBJ1-1
size: many
V: TRBV7-9
D: TRBD1

CDR3: CASSQDEGGGYTF
DNA: TGCGCCAGCAGCCAAGATGAGGGAGGAGGCTACACCTTC
J: TRBJ1-2
size: -
V: TRBV4-1
D: -

CDR3: CASSESLSSYNEQFF
DNA: TGTGCCAGCAGTGAAAGCTTGAGCTCCTACAATGAGCAGTTCTTC
J: TRBJ2-1
size: -
V: TRBV6-4
D: -

CDR3: CAWETYNEQFF
DNA: TGTGCCTGGGAGACCTACAATGAGCAGTTCTTC
J: TRBJ2-1
size: -
V: TRBV30
D: -

CDR3: CASILGGGGPEQYF
DNA: -
J: TRBJ2-7
size: few
V: TRBV2
D: -

CDR3: CASSYSSHSPLHF
DNA: TGTGCCAGCAGTTACTCGAGTCATTCACCCCTCCACTTT
J: TRBJ1-6
size: -
V: TRBV6-6
D: -

CDR3: CASRIRGAGSSYNEQFF
DNA: TGTGCCAGTAGGATTAGGGGGGCCGGGAGCTCCTACAATGAGCAGTTCTTC
J: TRBJ2-1
size: -
V: TRBV19
D: -

CDR3: CASSLGLADNEQFF
DNA: TGTGCCAGCTCACTCGGACTAGCCGACAATGAGCAGTTCTTC
J: TRBJ2-1
size: -
V: TRBV18
D: TRBD2

CDR3: CASSPAIGPSYEQYF
DNA: TGTGCCAGCAGCCCTGCTATAGGGCCCTCCTACGAGCAGTACTTC
J: TRBJ2-7
size: -
V: TRBV11-2
D: -

CDR3: CASSLPDLYEQYF
DNA: TGTGCCAGCAGCTTACCGGACCTCTACGAGCAGTACTTC
J: TRBJ2-7
size: -
V: TRBV7-9
D: -

CDR3: CATSGYPRTSGRAGDRQTQYF
DNA: TGTGCCACCAGCGGATACCCCCGGACTAGCGGGAGGGCAGGGGATCGGCAGACCCAGTACTTC
J: TRBJ2-5
size: few
V: TRBV15
D: TRBD2

CDR3: CASSFGTSPNNEQFF
DNA: TGTGCCAGCAGCTTTGGGACTAGCCCCAACAATGAGCAGTTCTTC
J: TRBJ2-1
size: once
V: TRBV5-5
D: TRBD2

CDR3: CASSSLGGYETQYF
DNA: TGTGCCAGCAGCTCCCTCGGGGGTTACGAGACCCAGTACTTC
J: TRBJ2-5
size: few
V: TRBV7-9
D: -

CDR3: CASSPAEGWDTEAFF
DNA: TGTGCCAGCAGCCCGGCAGAGGGGTGGGACACTGAAGCTTTCTTT
J: TRBJ1-1
size: few
V: TRBV28
D: -

CDR3: CASVLLGNQPQHF
DNA: TGTGCTAGTGTCCTGCTAGGGAATCAGCCCCAGCATTTT
J: TRBJ1-5
size: -
V: TRBV12-5
D: -

CDR3: CASSRLAGRHNEQFF
DNA: TGTGCCAGCAGTCGACTAGCGGGACGCCACAATGAGCAGTTCTTC
J: TRBJ2-1
size: -
V: TRBV27
D: TRBD2

CDR3: CATMGGQYTEAFF
DNA: TGTGCCACCATGGGGGGACAGTACACTGAAGCTTTCTTT
J: TRBJ1-1
size: medium-sized
V: TRBV10-3
D: TRBD1

CDR3: CASSLTTANYGYTF
DNA: TGTGCCAGCAGCTTAACGACAGCTAACTATGGCTACACCTTC
J: TRBJ1-2
size: -
V: TRBV5-5
D: -

CDR3: CASSVYGTGDSDEQYF
DNA: TGTGCCAGCAGCGTATATGGGACAGGGGATAGCGACGAGCAGTACTTC
J: TRBJ2-7
size: -
V: TRBV9
D: TRBD1

CDR3: CASSYGQGAYEQYF
DNA: TGTGCCAGCAGTTACGGACAGGGGGCCTACGAGCAGTACTTC
J: TRBJ2-7
size: -
V: TRBV6-6
D: TRBD1

CDR3: CASSFVPGQRETQYF
DNA: TGTGCCAGCAGTTTCGTGCCGGGACAACGAGAGACCCAGTACTTC
J: TRBJ2-5
size: -
V: TRBV27
D: -

CDR3: CASSPFRGGKGMGNEQFF
DNA: TGTGCCAGCTCACCGTTTCGGGGGGGCAAGGGAATGGGAAATGAGCAGTTCTTC
J: TRBJ2-1
size: -
V: TRBV18
D: TRBD2

CDR3: CASSEIGGGTDTQYF
DNA: TGTGCCAGCAGTGAAATCGGGGGAGGGACAGATACGCAGTATTTT
J: TRBJ2-3
size: -
V: TRBV6-1
D: TRBD2

CDR3: CASSLVVGGGGSSSYNEQFF
DNA: TGTGCCAGCAGTTTAGTAGTAGGGGGTGGGGGTAGCAGCTCCTACAATGAGCAGTTCTTC
J: TRBJ2-1
size: -
V: TRBV28
D: -

CDR3: CASWGATNEKLFF
DNA: TGTGCCAGCTGGGGAGCAACTAATGAAAAACTGTTTTTT
J: TRBJ1-4
size: -
V: TRBV28
D: -

CDR3: CASTDTQYF
DNA: TGTGCCTCCACAGATACGCAGTATTTT
J: TRBJ2-3
size: once
V: TRBV10-3
D: -

CDR3: CASSQGGYGYTF
DNA: TGTGCCAGCAGTCAGGGGGGCTATGGCTACACCTTC
J: TRBJ1-2
size: -
V: TRBV27
D: TRBD1

CDR3: CASSPILAGAHEQYF
DNA: TGTGCCAGCAGCCCAATCCTAGCGGGAGCCCACGAGCAGTACTTC
J: TRBJ2-7
size: once
V: TRBV7-2
D: TRBD2

CDR3: CASRAASGGLLDEQFF
DNA: TGTGCCAGCAGGGCCGCTAGCGGGGGTTTACTGGATGAGCAGTTCTTC
J: TRBJ2-1
size: -
V: TRBV25-1
D: TRBD2

CDR3: CASSYVSENTEAFF
DNA: TGTGCCAGTAGTTATGTTTCGGAGAACACTGAAGCTTTCTTT
J: TRBJ1-1
size: -
V: TRBV19
D: -

CDR3: CASSLSPVYEQYF
DNA: TGTGCCAGCAGCTTAAGTCCAGTCTATGAGCAGTACTTC
J: TRBJ2-7
size: -
V: TRBV7-3
D: -

CDR3: CATSRDLSPGNEQFF
DNA: TGTGCCACCAGCAGAGATCTTTCCCCGGGTAATGAGCAGTTCTTC
J: TRBJ2-1
size: -
V: TRBV15
D: -

CDR3: CASSSMGIGQPQHF
DNA: TGTGCCAGCAGCTCAATGGGGATTGGGCAGCCCCAGCATTTT
J: TRBJ1-5
size: -
V: TRBV27
D: -

CDR3: CASSTGTGKETQYF
DNA: TGTGCCAGCAGCACCGGGACAGGGAAAGAGACCCAGTACTTC
J: TRBJ2-5
size: -
V: TRBV5-8
D: TRBD1

CDR3: CASSQGASGSSYEQYF
DNA: TGCGCCAGCAGCCAAGGGGCTAGCGGGAGCTCCTACGAGCAGTACTTC
J: TRBJ2-7
size: -
V: TRBV4-1
D: TRBD2

CDR3: CASVLGQGYLFF
DNA: TGTGCCTCCGTGTTAGGACAGGGGTACCTTTTCTTT
J: TRBJ1-1
size: -
V: TRBV7-9
D: TRBD1

CDR3: CASSLGPAAYGYTF
DNA: TGTGCCAGCAGTTTAGGCCCAGCTGCCTATGGCTACACCTTC
J: TRBJ1-2
size: -
V: TRBV28
D: -

CDR3: CSAREDSGYTF
DNA: TGCAGTGCTAGAGAAGACAGTGGCTACACCTTC
J: TRBJ1-2
size: -
V: TRBV20-1
D: -

CDR3: CASSGGGDEQFF
DNA: TGTGCCAGCAGTGGGGGTGGCGATGAGCAGTTCTTC
J: TRBJ2-1
size: -
V: TRBV27
D: -

CDR3: CASSHREGTAYEQYF
DNA: TGCGCCAGCAGCCACCGCGAGGGGACAGCCTACGAGCAGTACTTC
J: TRBJ2-7
size: -
V: TRBV4-1
D: TRBD1

CDR3: CASSPTSGRAYNEQFF
DNA: TGTGCCAGCAGCCCAACTAGCGGCCGGGCCTACAATGAGCAGTTCTTC
J: TRBJ2-1
size: medium-sized
V: TRBV7-9
D: TRBD2

CDR3: CASSERLVGYEQYF
DNA: TGTGCCAGCAGTGAACGACTCGTCGGGTACGAGCAGTACTTC
J: TRBJ2-7
size: -
V: TRBV6-1
D: -

CDR3: CASTLVVGAYEQYF
DNA: TGTGCCAGCACCTTGGTTGTGGGGGCCTACGAGCAGTACTTC
J: TRBJ2-7
size: -
V: TRBV11-2
D: -

CDR3: CASRASGGTYNEQFF
DNA: TGTGCCAGCAGGGCTTCGGGGGGGACTTACAATGAGCAGTTCTTC
J: TRBJ2-1
size: -
V: TRBV28
D: TRBD2